This T cell receptor beta chain emerged from a study of shared clonotypes between healthy human individuals. Findings and caveats of the study: Clonotypes which were not shared had lower generation probabilities than clonotypes that all four donors shared. How much donors shared clonotypes was expected to be affected by sequencing depth.

CDR1 is SEHNR and CDR2 is FQNEAQ in the germline V gene (reference sequence). The CDR3 is 17 amino acids. The ends lost 7 bases at V and 6 bases at J; junction bases unmatched: 17. Each subset's genomic DNA was shared equally among a number of immunoSEQ plates. Libraries were prepared by immunoSEQ multiplex PCR; TCRdb keeps only in-frame clonotypes and omits some of them. This table holds 550,000 to 850,000 clones, approximately 74% found once. About this clone itself: The antigen remains unidentified.

This receptor was identified in a woman aged 30 to 39 in good health. Input material: memory CD4+ T cells sorted from blood. The sample's subset: CD45RA-negative fraction. The V and J genes are TRBV7-9 and TRBJ2-7, with 11 nucleotides matching TRBD2. The CDR3 DNA reads TGTGCCAGCACCCGGGGGGGTAGCGGGAGGGCCGTCGGCGAGCAGTACTTC. Protein: CASTRGGSGRAVGEQYF.